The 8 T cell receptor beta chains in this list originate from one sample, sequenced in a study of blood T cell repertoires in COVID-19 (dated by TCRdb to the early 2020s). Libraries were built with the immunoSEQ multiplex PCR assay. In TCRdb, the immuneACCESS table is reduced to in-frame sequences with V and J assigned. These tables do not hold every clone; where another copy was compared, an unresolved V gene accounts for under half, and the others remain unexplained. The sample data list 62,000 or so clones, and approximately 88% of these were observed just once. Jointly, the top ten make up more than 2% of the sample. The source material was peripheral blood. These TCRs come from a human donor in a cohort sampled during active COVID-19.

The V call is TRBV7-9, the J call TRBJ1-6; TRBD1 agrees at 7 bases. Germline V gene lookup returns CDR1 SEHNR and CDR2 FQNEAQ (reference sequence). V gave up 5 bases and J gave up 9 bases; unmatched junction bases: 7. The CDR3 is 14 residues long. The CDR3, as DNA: TGTGCCAGCAGCCGACAGGGCGAAGGTTCACCCCTCCACTTT. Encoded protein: CASSRQGEGSPLHF.

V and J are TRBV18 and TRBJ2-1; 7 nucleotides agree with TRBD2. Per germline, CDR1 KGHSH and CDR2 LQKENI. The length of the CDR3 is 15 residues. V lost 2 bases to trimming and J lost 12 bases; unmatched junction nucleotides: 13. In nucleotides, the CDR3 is TGTGCCAGCTCACCAAGGGCGGGAGACCGTTCTGGGCAGTTCTTC. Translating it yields CASSPRAGDRSGQFF.

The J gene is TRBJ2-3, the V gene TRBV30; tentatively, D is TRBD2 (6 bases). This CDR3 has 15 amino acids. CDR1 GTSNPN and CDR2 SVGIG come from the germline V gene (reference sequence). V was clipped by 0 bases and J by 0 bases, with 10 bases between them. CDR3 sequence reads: CAWSVRLASTDTQYF. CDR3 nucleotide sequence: TGTGCCTGGAGTGTACGGCTAGCGAGCACAGATACGCAGTATTTT.

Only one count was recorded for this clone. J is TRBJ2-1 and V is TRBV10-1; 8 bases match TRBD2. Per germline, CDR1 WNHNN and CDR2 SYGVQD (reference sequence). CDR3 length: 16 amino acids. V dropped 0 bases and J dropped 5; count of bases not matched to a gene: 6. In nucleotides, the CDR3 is TGCGCCAGCAGTGAGTCTACGGCGGGGGGCCACAATGAGCAGTTCTTC. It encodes CASSESTAGGHNEQFF.

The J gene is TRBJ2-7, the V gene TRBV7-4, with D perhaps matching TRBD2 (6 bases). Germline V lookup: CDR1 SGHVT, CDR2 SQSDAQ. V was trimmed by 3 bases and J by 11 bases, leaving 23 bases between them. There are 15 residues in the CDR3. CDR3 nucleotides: TGTGCCAGCAGCTTGCCCCAGGAGGGCGGGGAATTTAAGTACTTC. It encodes CASSLPQEGGEFKYF.

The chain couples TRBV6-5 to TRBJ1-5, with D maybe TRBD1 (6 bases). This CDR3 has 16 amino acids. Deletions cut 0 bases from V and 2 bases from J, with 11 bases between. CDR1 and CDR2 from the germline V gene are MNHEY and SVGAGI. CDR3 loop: CASSYSKPGGNQPQHF. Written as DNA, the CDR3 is TGTGCCAGCAGTTACTCGAAACCAGGGGGCAATCAGCCCCAGCATTTT.

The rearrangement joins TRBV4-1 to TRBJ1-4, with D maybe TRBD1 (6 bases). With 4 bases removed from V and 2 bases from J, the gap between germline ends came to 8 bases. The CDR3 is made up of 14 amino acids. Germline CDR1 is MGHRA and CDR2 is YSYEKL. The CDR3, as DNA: TGCGCCAGCAGCCGTCAGGGGACTAATGAAAAACTGTTTTTT. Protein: CASSRQGTNEKLFF.

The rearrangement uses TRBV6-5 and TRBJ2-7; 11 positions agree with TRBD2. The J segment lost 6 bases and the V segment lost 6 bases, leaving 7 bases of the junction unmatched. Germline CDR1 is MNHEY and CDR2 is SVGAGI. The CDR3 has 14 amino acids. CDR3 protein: CASRSLAGVTEQYF. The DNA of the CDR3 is TGTGCCAGCAGATCACTAGCGGGAGTAACCGAGCAGTACTTC.